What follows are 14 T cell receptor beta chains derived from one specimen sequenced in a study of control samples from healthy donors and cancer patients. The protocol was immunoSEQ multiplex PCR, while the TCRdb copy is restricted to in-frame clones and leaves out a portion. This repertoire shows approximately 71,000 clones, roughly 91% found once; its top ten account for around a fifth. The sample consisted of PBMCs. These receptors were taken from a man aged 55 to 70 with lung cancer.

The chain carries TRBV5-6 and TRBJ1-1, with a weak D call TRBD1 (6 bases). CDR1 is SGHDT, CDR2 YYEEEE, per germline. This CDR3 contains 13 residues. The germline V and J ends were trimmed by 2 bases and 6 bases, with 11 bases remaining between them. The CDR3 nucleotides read TGTGCCAGCAGCTTAACAGGGTCCTCTGAAGCTTTCTTT. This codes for CASSLTGSSEAFF. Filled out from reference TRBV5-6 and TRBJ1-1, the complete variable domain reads DAGVTQSPTHLIKTRGQQVTLRCSPKSGHDTVSWYQQALGQGPQFIFQYYEEEERQRGNFPDRFSGHQFPNYSSELNVNALLLGDSALYLCASSLTGSSEAFFGQGTRLTVV.

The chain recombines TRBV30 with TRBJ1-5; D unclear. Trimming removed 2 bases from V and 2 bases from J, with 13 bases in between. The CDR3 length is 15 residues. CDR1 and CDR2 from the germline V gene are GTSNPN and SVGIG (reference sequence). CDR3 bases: TGTGCCTGGAGTATTCCGCGGATGGGCAATCAGCCCCAGCATTTT. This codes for CAWSIPRMGNQPQHF. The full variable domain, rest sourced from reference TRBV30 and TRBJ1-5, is SQTIHQWPATLVQPVGSPLSLECTVEGTSNPNLYWYRQAAGRGLQLLFYSVGIGQISSEVPQNLSASRPQDRQFILSSKKLLLSDSGFYLCAWSIPRMGNQPQHFGDGTRLSIL.

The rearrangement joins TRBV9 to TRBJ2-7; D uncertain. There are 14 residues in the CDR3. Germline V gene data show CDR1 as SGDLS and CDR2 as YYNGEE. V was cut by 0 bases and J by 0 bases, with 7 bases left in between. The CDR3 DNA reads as TGTGCCAGCAGCGTAGGGCGCTCCTCCTACGAGCAGTACTTC. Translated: CASSVGRSSYEQYF.

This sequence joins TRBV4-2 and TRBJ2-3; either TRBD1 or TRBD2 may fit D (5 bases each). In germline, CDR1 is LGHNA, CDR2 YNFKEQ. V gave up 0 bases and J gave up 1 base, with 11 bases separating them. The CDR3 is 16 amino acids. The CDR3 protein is CASSQDLGVRTDTQYF. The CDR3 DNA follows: TGTGCCAGCAGCCAAGATTTGGGGGTGCGCACAGATACGCAGTATTTT.

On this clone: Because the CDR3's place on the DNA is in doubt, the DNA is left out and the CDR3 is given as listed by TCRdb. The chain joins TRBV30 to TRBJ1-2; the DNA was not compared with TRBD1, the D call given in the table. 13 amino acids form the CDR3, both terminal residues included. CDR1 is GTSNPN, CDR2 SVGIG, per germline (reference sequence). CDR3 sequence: CAWGTGTGYDCTF.

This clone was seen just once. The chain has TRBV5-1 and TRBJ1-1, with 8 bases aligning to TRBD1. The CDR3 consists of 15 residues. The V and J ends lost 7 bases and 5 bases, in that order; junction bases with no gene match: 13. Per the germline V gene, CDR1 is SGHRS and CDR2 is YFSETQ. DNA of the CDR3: TGCGCCAGCCGTAGGGATGACAGGGGAGAGACTGAAGCTTTCTTT. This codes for CASRRDDRGETEAFF.

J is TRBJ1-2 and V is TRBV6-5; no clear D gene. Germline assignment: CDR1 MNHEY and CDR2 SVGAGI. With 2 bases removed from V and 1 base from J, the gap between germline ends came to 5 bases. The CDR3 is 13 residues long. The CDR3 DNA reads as TGTGCCAGCAGTTACCGGAATAACTATGGCTACACCTTC. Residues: CASSYRNNYGYTF.

In nucleotides, the CDR3 is TGTGCCAGCAGCTTTTATGGGAATGAAAAACTGTTTTTT. Translation: CASSFYGNEKLFF. The chain has TRBV11-2 and TRBJ1-4, with D uncertain. Between the trimmed V and J ends, which lost 3 bases and 5 bases, there was a span of 7 bases. The CDR3 is 13 residues long. CDR1 is SGHAT, CDR2 FQNNGV, per germline.

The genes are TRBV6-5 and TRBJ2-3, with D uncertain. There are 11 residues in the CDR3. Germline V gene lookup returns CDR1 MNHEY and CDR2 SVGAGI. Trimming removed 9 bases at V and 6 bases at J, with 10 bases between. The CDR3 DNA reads TGTGCCAGTACCGTTTTGGATACGCAGTATTTT. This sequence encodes CASTVLDTQYF.

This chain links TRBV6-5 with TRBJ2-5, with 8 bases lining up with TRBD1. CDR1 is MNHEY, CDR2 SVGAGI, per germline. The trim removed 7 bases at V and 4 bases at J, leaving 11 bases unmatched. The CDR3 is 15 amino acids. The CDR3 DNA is TGTGCCAGCACTCGAGGGGCAGGGGGCGGAGAGACCCAGTACTTC. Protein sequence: CASTRGAGGGETQYF.

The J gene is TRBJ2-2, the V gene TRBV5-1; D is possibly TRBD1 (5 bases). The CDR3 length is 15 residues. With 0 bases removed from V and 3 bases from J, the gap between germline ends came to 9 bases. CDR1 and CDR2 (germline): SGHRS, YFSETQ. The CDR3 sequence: CASSLESRDTGELFF. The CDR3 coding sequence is TGCGCCAGCAGCTTGGAGAGCAGGGACACCGGGGAGCTGTTTTTT.

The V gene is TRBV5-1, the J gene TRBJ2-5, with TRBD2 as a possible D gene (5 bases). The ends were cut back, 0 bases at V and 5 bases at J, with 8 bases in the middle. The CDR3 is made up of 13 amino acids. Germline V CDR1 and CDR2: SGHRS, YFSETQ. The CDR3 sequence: CASSLGGGETQYF. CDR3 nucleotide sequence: TGCGCCAGCAGCTTGGGTGGAGGTGAGACCCAGTACTTC.

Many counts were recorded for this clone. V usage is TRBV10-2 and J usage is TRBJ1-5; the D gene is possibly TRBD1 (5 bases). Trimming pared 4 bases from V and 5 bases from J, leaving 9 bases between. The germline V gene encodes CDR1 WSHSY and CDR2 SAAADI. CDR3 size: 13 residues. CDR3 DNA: TGCGCCAGCAGTGGACAGTTGGATCAGCCCCAGCATTTT. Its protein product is CASSGQLDQPQHF.

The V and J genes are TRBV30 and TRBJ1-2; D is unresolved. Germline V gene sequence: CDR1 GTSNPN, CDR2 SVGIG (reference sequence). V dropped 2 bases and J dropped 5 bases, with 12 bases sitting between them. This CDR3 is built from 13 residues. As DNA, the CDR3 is TGTGCCTGGAGTCTACGGGTGGGGTATGGCTACACCTTC. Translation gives CAWSLRVGYGYTF. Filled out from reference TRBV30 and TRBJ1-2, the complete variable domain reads SQTIHQWPATLVQPVGSPLSLECTVEGTSNPNLYWYRQAAGRGLQLLFYSVGIGQISSEVPQNLSASRPQDRQFILSSKKLLLSDSGFYLCAWSLRVGYGYTFGSGTRLTVV.